The 20 T cell receptor beta chains below were found in one sample sequenced in a study of CD8+ T cells in alopecia areata. Extracted RNA was reverse transcribed into cDNA, the sequencing template. Repertoires were generated with immunoSEQ multiplex PCR, while TCRdb's copy carries only in-frame clones and drops some. The repertoire holds about 160,000 clones, with around 71% as singletons. Treatment denoted: oral pan-JAK inhibitor, 5-10 mg twice daily. The sample consisted of CD4+ T cells sorted from blood, taken at week 4, from a patient treated with tofacitinib. These receptor sequences come from a human donor with alopecia areata.

The chain combines TRBV30 with TRBJ1-1; unclear D gene. CDR1 is GTSNPN, CDR2 SVGIG, per germline (reference sequence). This CDR3 contains 13 residues. The V gene lost 2 bases and the J gene lost 2 bases, with 9 bases spanning the gap. The CDR3 nucleotides are TGTGCCTGGAGTCTAAAGTTTAACACTGAAGCTTTCTTT. Amino acids: CAWSLKFNTEAFF.

The V call is TRBV4-2, the J call TRBJ1-5, with 7 bases lining up with TRBD1. CDR3 size: 14 residues. The germline V gene has CDR1 LGHNA and CDR2 YNFKEQ. The V segment lost 3 bases and the J segment 3 bases; nucleotides outside the gene matches: 2. CDR3: CASSHRGINQPQHF. CDR3 nucleotide sequence: TGTGCCAGCAGCCACAGGGGGATCAATCAGCCCCAGCATTTT.

This clone occurred a few times. The chain is built from TRBV6-5 and TRBJ1-3, with D maybe TRBD1 (5 bases). The CDR3 is made up of 14 amino acids. The V end was cut by 2 bases, the J end by 4 bases, with 9 bases between. Germline values: CDR1 MNHEY, CDR2 SVGAGI. CDR3 in amino acids: CASSYGTVGNTIYF. Here the CDR3 DNA reads TGTGCCAGCAGTTACGGGACCGTCGGAAACACCATATATTTT.

This clone was seen once. The genes are TRBV9 and TRBJ1-1, with D uncertain. The germline V gene has CDR1 SGDLS and CDR2 YYNGEE. This CDR3 spans 15 amino acids. The V end lost 3 bases, the J end lost 0 bases, and 12 bases lay between the germline ends. The CDR3 region is CASSAQVGMNTEAFF. For the CDR3, the DNA is TGTGCCAGCAGCGCGCAGGTGGGAATGAACACTGAAGCTTTCTTT.

There are a few counts of this clone. The CDR3 here is CASSYADAGNTEAFF. CDR3 sequence (DNA): TGTGCCAGCAGTTACGCCGACGCAGGGAACACTGAAGCTTTCTTT. The gene calls are TRBV6-5 and TRBJ1-1; no reliable D call. Between the trimmed V and J ends, which lost 2 bases and 1 base, there was a span of 11 bases. This CDR3 has 15 residues. Germline V gene data show CDR1 as MNHEY and CDR2 as SVGAGI.

The chain combines TRBV29-1 with TRBJ2-4, with 8 bases lining up with TRBD2. With V trimmed by 7 bases and J by 8 bases, 19 bases remained unmatched. CDR1 and CDR2 (germline): SQVTM, ANQGSEA. This CDR3 has 16 residues. CDR3 DNA sequence: TGCAGCGCCAGAGTCGCGCTAGCGGGCCTCTTCGACATTCAGTACTTC. Residues: CSARVALAGLFDIQYF. The full variable domain, completed using reference TRBV29-1 and TRBJ2-4, is SAVISQKPSRDICQRGTSLTIQCQVDSQVTMMFWYRQQPGQSLTLIATANQGSEATYESGFVIDKFPISRPNLTFSTLTVSNMSPEDSSIYLCSARVALAGLFDIQYFGAGTRLSVL.

This clone came up once. This chain links TRBV4-2 with TRBJ1-5, with TRBD1 as a possible D gene (5 bases). V lost 1 base to trimming and J lost 3 bases, with 7 bases between them. This CDR3 has 14 amino acids. From germline, CDR1 is LGHNA and CDR2 YNFKEQ. DNA of the CDR3: TGTGCCAGCAGCCAAGGAGGGACCAATCAGCCCCAGCATTTT. Its translation: CASSQGGTNQPQHF.

CDR3 region: CAWSYPNFGAGGNTIYF. The CDR3 DNA reads TGTGCCTGGAGTTACCCAAACTTCGGGGCGGGGGGAAACACCATATATTTT. The V and J genes are TRBV30 and TRBJ1-3; possibly TRBD1 for D (5 bases). V was shortened by 2 bases and J by 4 bases, with 21 bases between the two germline ends. Germline values: CDR1 GTSNPN, CDR2 SVGIG (reference sequence). There are 17 residues in the CDR3.

The V gene is TRBV5-5, the J gene TRBJ2-3; 7 bases match TRBD2. CDR3 length: 17 residues. Unmatched junction bases numbered 12, after V lost 4 bases and J lost 1 base. Germline V gene sequence: CDR1 SGHKS, CDR2 YYEKEE (reference sequence). The CDR3 loop reads CASSGGRASPRTDTQYF. The CDR3 DNA is TGTGCCAGCAGCGGGGGGAGGGCTTCTCCTCGCACAGATACGCAGTATTTT.

V usage is TRBV27 and J usage is TRBJ1-2; tentative D call: TRBD1 (5 bases). The V and J ends lost 1 base and 4 bases respectively, with 16 bases between them. This CDR3 has 16 residues. Germline CDR1 is MNHEY and CDR2 is SMNVEV (reference sequence). CDR3 in amino acids: CASSLLPGPISYGYTF. CDR3 DNA sequence: TGTGCCAGCAGTTTATTGCCGGGGCCCATCAGCTATGGCTACACCTTC.

V and J are TRBV29-1 and TRBJ2-2; tentative D call: TRBD1 (5 bases). This CDR3 region has 14 residues. V was trimmed by 1 base and J by 3 bases, leaving 9 bases between them. Per the germline V gene, CDR1 is SQVTM and CDR2 is ANQGSEA. The CDR3 here is CSVEGGTHTGELFF. The DNA for the CDR3 is TGCAGCGTTGAAGGGGGCACCCACACCGGGGAGCTGTTTTTT.

The chain combines TRBV29-1 with TRBJ1-1; a weak D match, TRBD1 (6 bases). Germline V CDR1 and CDR2: SQVTM, ANQGSEA. The CDR3 runs 12 residues. Trimming removed 7 bases from V and 7 bases from J, with 16 bases in between. The CDR3 DNA reads as TGCAGCGCCGAACGGGGGGCAAATGAAGCTTTCTTT. Translating it yields CSAERGANEAFF.

A note on this clone: One junction end disagrees with the germline gene, perhaps due to a read error. The chain is built from TRBV5-6 and TRBJ1-2, with unresolved D. Germline CDR1 SGHDT, CDR2 YYEEEE. The CDR3 has 13 residues. The CDR3: CASSFQVNSGYTF. The CDR3 DNA reads TGTGCCAGCAGCTTCCAGGTTAACTCTGGCTACACCTTC.

The chain combines TRBV30 with TRBJ1-5, with D unclear. Trimming left V 2 bases short and J 3 bases short, with 11 bases between. Germline values: CDR1 GTSNPN, CDR2 SVGIG (reference sequence). CDR3 length: 14 residues. The CDR3 DNA reads as TGTGCCTGGAGTTATGGACCCTACAATCAGCCCCAGCATTTT. Encoded protein: CAWSYGPYNQPQHF.

This clone was detected a few times. The J gene is TRBJ2-5, the V gene TRBV10-3; 7 nucleotides match TRBD2. The CDR3 covers 14 residues. Per germline, CDR1 ENHRY and CDR2 SYGVKD. Trimming took 7 bases from V and 0 from J; bases not matched to a gene: 5. The CDR3 region has the DNA TGTGCCATCATGAACGGGGGGTACCAAGAGACCCAGTACTTC. Translation: CAIMNGGYQETQYF.

The sample holds a few counts of this clone. The chain links TRBV30 to TRBJ1-6; 7 bases align to TRBD1. CDR1 is GTSNPN and CDR2 is SVGIG in the germline V gene (reference sequence). The CDR3 covers 17 residues. V dropped 7 bases and J dropped 0; count of bases not matched to a gene: 12. Here the CDR3 reads CASLPGQTSSYNSPLHF. CDR3 nucleotide sequence: TGTGCCTCCTTACCGGGACAGACGAGCTCCTATAATTCACCCCTCCACTTT.

This clone has just a few counts. This sequence joins TRBV25-1 and TRBJ1-2, with TRBD1 as a possible D gene (6 bases). This CDR3 is 13 amino acids long. V was pared by 6 bases and J by 5 bases, with 13 bases between. Per germline, CDR1 MGHDK and CDR2 SYGVNS. The CDR3 DNA reads TGTGCCAGCAGAAGGGGCAGGGGTTATGGCTACACCTTC. Protein sequence: CASRRGRGYGYTF.

The chain is built from TRBV10-2 and TRBJ1-5; tentative D call: TRBD1 (5 bases). Trimming stripped 6 bases from V and 5 bases from J, with 23 bases between. This CDR3 has 17 amino acids. Germline V gene lookup returns CDR1 WSHSY and CDR2 SAAADI. CDR3 sequence: CASRPFGASVGDQPQHF. CDR3 in DNA: TGCGCCAGCAGACCTTTTGGGGCGTCCGTTGGGGATCAGCCCCAGCATTTT.

The chain has TRBV30 and TRBJ1-5, with D unclear. There are 14 residues in the CDR3. Germline V lookup: CDR1 GTSNPN, CDR2 SVGIG (reference sequence). V lost 0 bases and J lost 3, with 9 bases in between. The CDR3 bases are TGTGCCTGGAGTGTAAACGGACTCAATCAGCCCCAGCATTTT. Translating gives CAWSVNGLNQPQHF.

The chain combines TRBV6-5 with TRBJ2-7; D might be TRBD1 or TRBD2, each matching 5 bases. The V end was cut by 2 bases, the J end by 8 bases, with 7 bases between. The CDR3 has 11 residues. CDR1 is MNHEY, CDR2 SVGAGI, per germline. The CDR3 is CASSYGGKQYF. The CDR3 DNA sequence: TGTGCCAGCAGTTACGGGGGAAAGCAGTACTTC.